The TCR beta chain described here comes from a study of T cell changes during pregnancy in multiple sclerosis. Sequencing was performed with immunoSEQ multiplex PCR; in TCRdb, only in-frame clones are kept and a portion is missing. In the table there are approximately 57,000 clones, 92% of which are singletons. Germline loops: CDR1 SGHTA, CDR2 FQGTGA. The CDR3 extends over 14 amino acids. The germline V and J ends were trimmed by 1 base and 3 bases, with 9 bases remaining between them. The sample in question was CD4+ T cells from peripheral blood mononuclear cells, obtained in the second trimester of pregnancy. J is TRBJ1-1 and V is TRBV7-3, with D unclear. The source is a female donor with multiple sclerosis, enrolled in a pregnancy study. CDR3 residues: CASSLMGGDTEAFF. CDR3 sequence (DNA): TGTGCCAGCAGCTTAATGGGCGGGGACACTGAAGCTTTCTTT. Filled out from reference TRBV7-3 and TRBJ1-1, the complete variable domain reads GAGVSQTPSNKVTEKGKYVELRCDPISGHTALYWYRQSLGQGPEFLIYFQGTGAADDSGLPNDRFFAVRPEGSVSTLKIQRTERGDSAVYLCASSLMGGDTEAFFGQGTRLTVV.